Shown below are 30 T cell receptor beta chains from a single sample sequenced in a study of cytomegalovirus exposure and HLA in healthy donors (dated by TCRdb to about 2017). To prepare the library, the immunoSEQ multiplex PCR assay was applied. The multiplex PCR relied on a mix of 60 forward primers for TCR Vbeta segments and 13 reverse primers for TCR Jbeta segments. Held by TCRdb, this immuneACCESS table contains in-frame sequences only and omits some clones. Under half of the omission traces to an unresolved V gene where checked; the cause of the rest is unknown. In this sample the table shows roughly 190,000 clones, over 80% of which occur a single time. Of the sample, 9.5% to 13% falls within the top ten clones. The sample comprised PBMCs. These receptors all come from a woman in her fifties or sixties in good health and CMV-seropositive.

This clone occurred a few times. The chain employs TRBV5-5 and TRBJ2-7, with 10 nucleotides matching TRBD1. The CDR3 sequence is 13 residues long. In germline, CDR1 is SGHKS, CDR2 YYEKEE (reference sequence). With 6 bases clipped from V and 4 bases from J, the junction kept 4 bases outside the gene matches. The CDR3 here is CASTRTGGYEQYF. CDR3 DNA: TGTGCCAGCACCCGGACAGGGGGATACGAGCAGTACTTC.

The DNA for the CDR3 is TGTGCCACCAGCAGAGACAGGGGGCCGTTTGAGCAGTACTTC. Translated: CATSRDRGPFEQYF. V is TRBV15 and J is TRBJ2-7; 8 positions match TRBD1. The CDR3 sequence is 14 residues long. V dropped 0 bases and J dropped 7; count of bases not matched to a gene: 5. In germline, CDR1 is LNHNV, CDR2 YYDKDF (reference sequence). Full variable domain (remainder filled in from reference TRBV15 and TRBJ2-7): DAMVIQNPRYQVTQFGKPVTLSCSQTLNHNVMYWYQQKSSQAPKLLFHYYDKDFNNEADTPDNFQSRRPNTSFCFLDIRSPGLGDTAMYLCATSRDRGPFEQYFGPGTRLTVT.

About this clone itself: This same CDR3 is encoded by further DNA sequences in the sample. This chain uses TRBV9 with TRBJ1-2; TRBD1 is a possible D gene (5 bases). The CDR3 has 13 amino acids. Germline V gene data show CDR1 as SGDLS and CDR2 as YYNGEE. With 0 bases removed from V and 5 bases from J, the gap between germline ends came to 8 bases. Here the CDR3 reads CASSVGRGYGYTF. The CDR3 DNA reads TGTGCCAGCAGCGTAGGGAGGGGTTATGGCTACACCTTC.

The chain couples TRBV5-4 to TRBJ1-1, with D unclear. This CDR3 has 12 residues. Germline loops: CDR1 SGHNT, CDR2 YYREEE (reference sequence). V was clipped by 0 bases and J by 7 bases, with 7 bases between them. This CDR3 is CASSLAAGEAFF. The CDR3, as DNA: TGTGCCAGCAGCTTGGCCGCAGGTGAAGCTTTCTTT. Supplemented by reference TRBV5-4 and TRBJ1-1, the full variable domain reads ETGVTQSPTHLIKTRGQQVTLRCSSQSGHNTVSWYQQALGQGPQFIFQYYREEENGRGNFPPRFSGLQFPNYSSELNVNALELDDSALYLCASSLAAGEAFFGQGTRLTVV.

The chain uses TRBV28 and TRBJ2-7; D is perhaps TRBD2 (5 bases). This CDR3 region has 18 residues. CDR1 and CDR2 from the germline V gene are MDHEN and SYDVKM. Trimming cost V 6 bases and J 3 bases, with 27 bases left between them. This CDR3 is CASSLTDLRGRWGYEQYF. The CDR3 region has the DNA TGTGCCAGCAGCCTAACGGATCTCCGGGGTCGATGGGGCTACGAGCAGTACTTC.

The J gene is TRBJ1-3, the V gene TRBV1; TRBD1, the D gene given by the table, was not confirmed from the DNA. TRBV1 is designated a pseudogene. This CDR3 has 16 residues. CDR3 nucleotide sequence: TGCACCAGCAGCCGACCCAGGATCACCTCTGGAAACACCATATATTTT. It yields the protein CTSSRPRITSGNTIYF.

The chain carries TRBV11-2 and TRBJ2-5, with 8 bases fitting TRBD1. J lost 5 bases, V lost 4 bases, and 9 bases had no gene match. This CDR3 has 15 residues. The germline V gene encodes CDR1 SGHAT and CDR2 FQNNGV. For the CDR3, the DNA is TGTGCCAGCAGCTCGAGGAGGGACAGGACGGAGACCCAGTACTTC. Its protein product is CASSSRRDRTETQYF. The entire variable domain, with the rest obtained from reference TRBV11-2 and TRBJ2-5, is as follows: EAGVAQSPRYKIIEKRQSVAFWCNPISGHATLYWYQQILGQGPKLLIQFQNNGVVDDSQLPKDRFSAERLKGVDSTLKIQPAKLEDSAVYLCASSSRRDRTETQYFGPGTRLLVL.

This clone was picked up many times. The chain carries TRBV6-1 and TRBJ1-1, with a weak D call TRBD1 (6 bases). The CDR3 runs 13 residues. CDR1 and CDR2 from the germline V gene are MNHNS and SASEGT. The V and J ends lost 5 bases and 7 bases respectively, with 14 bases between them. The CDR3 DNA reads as TGTGCCAGCAGTCTAGGGGAACAGGGTGAAGCTTTCTTT. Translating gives CASSLGEQGEAFF.

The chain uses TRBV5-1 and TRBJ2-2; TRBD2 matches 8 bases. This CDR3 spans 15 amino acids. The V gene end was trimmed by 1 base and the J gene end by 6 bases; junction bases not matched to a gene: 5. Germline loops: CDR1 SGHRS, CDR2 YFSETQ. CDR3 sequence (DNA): TGCGCCAGCAGCTTGAGTGCGGGGGGTTCCGGGGAGCTGTTTTTT. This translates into CASSLSAGGSGELFF.

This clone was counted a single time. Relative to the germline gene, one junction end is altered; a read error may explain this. The CDR3, as DNA: TGTGCCAGCAGCTTCGTTGACAGGACCCTCTTC. It specifies CASSFVDRTLF. V gene TRBV7-2 combines with J gene TRBJ2-1, with D tentatively TRBD1 (6 bases). This CDR3 comprises 11 residues. Per germline, CDR1 SGHTA and CDR2 FQGNSA.

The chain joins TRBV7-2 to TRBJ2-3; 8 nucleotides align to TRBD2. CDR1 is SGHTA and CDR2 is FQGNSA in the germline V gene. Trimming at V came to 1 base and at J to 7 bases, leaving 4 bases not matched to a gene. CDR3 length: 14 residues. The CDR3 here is CASSLGTSINTQYF. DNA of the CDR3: TGTGCCAGCAGCTTAGGGACTAGCATTAATACGCAGTATTTT.

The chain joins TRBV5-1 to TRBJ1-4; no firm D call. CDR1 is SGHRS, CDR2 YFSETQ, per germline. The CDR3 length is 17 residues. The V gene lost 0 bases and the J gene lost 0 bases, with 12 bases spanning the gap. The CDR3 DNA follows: TGCGCCAGCAGCTTGGTGGGCGACATTACAACTAATGAAAAACTGTTTTTT. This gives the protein CASSLVGDITTNEKLFF. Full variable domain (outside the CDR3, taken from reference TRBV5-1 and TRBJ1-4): KAGVTQTPRYLIKTRGQQVTLSCSPISGHRSVSWYQQTPGQGLQFLFEYFSETQRNKGNFPGRFSGRQFSNSRSEMNVSTLELGDSALYLCASSLVGDITTNEKLFFGSGTQLSVL.

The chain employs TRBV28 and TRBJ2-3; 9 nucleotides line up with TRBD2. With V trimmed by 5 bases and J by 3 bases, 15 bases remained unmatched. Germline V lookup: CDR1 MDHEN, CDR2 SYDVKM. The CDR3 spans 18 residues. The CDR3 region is CASSPPRGGEMVTDTQYF. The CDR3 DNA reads TGTGCCAGCAGTCCTCCGCGCGGGGGGGAAATGGTTACAGATACGCAGTATTTT. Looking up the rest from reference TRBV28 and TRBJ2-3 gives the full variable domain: DVKVTQSSRYLVKRTGEKVFLECVQDMDHENMFWYRQDPGLGLRLIYFSYDVKMKEKGDIPEGYSVSREKKERFSLILESASTNQTSMYLCASSPPRGGEMVTDTQYFGPGTRLTVL.

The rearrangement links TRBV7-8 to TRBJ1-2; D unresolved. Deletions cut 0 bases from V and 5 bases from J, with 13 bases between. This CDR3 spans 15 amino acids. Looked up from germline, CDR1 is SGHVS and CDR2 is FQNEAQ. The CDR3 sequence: CASSLAPAVSYGYTF. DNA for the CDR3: TGTGCCAGCAGCTTAGCTCCAGCGGTCTCATATGGCTACACCTTC.

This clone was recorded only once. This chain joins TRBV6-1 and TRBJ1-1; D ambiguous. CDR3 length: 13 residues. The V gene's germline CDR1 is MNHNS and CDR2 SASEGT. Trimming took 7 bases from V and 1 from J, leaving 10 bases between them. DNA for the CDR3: TGTGCCAGCATAGCGTCGGGGAACACTGAAGCTTTCTTT. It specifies CASIASGNTEAFF.

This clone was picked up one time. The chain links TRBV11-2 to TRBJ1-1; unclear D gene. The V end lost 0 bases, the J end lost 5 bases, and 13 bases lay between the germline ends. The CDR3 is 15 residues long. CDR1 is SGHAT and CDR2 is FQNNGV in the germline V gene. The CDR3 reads CASSLDSRTGTEAFF. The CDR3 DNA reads TGTGCCAGCAGCTTAGATTCGCGGACTGGAACTGAAGCTTTCTTT.

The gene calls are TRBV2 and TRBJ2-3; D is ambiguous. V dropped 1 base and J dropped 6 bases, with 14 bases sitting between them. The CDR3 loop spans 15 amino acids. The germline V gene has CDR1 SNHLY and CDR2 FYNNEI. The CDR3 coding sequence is TGTGCCAGCAGTGAAGGCCGCCAATCCGGGGATACGCAGTATTTT. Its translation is CASSEGRQSGDTQYF. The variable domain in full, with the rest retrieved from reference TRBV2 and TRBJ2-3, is EPEVTQTPSHQVTQMGQEVILRCVPISNHLYFYWYRQILGQKVEFLVSFYNNEISEKSEIFDDQFSVERPDGSNFTLKIRSTKLEDSAMYFCASSEGRQSGDTQYFGPGTRLTVL.

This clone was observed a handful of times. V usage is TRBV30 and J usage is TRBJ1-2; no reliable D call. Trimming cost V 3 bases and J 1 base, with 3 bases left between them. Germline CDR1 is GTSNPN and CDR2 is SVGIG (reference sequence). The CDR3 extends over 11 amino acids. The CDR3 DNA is TGTGCCTGGAGCCTTAACTATGGCTACACCTTC. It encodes CAWSLNYGYTF.

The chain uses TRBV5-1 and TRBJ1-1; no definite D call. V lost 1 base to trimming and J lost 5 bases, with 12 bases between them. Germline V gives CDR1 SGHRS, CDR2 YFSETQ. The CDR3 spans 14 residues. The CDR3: CASSLLVGRTEAFF. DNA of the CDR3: TGCGCCAGCAGCTTGTTAGTAGGGAGGACTGAAGCTTTCTTT. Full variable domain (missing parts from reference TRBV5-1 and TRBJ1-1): KAGVTQTPRYLIKTRGQQVTLSCSPISGHRSVSWYQQTPGQGLQFLFEYFSETQRNKGNFPGRFSGRQFSNSRSEMNVSTLELGDSALYLCASSLLVGRTEAFFGQGTRLTVV.

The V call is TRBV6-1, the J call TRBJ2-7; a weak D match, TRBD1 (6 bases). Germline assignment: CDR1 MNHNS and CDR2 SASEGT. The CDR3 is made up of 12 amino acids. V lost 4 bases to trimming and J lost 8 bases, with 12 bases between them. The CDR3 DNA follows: TGTGCCAGCAGTGCAAGGACAGTCCAGCAGTACTTC. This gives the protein CASSARTVQQYF.

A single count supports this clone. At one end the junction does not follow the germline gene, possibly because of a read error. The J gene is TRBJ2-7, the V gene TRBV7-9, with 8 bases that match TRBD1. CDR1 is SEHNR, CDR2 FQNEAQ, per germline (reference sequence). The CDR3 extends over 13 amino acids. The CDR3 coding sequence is TGTGCCAGCAGTCCGGACAGGGCTAACGAGCGGTACTTC. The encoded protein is CASSPDRANERYF.

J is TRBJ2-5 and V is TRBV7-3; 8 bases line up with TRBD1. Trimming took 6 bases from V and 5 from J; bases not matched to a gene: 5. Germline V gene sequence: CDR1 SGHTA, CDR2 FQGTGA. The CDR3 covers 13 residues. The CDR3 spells CASSQDREETQYF. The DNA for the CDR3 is TGTGCCAGCAGTCAGGACAGGGAGGAGACCCAGTACTTC.

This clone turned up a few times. The CDR3 spells CASSQSLSGGGRVETQYF. The CDR3 coding sequence is TGCGCCAGCAGCCAATCCTTATCGGGGGGCGGCAGGGTAGAGACCCAGTACTTC. This chain connects TRBV4-1 to TRBJ2-5; TRBD2 might be the D (7 bases). CDR3 length: 18 residues. Looked up from germline, CDR1 is MGHRA and CDR2 is YSYEKL. V was trimmed by 2 bases and J by 4 bases, leaving 23 bases between them.

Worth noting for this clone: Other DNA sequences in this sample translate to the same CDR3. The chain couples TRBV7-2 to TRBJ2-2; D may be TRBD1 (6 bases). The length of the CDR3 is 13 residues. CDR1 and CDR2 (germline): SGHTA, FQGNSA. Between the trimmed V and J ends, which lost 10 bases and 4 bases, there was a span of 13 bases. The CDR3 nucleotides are TGTGCCACCACGACAGGAGGCACCGGGGAGCTGTTTTTT. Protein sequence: CATTTGGTGELFF.

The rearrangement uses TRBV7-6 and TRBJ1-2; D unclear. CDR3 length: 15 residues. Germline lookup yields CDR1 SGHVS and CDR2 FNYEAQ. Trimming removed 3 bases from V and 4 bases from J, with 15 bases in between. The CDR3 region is CASSLRAEGGYGYTF. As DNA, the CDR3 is TGTGCCAGCAGCTTGCGGGCGGAGGGTGGCTATGGCTACACCTTC.

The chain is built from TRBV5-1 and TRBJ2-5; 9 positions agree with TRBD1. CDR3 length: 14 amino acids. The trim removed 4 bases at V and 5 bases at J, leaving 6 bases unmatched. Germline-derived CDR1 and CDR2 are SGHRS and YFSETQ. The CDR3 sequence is CASSHRGRLETQYF. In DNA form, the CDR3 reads TGCGCCAGCAGCCACAGGGGGCGGTTGGAGACCCAGTACTTC.

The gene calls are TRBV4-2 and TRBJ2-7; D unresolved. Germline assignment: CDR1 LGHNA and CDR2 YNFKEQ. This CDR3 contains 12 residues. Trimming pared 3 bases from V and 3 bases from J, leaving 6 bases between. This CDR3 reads CASSHLGYEQYF. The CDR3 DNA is TGTGCCAGCAGCCACCTAGGCTACGAGCAGTACTTC.

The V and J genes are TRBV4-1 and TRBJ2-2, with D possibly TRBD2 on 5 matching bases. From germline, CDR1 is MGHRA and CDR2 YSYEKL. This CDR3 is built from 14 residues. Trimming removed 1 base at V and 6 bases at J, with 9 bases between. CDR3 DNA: TGCGCCAGCAGCCAAGGGTACGGGGCCGGGGAGCTGTTTTTT. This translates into CASSQGYGAGELFF.

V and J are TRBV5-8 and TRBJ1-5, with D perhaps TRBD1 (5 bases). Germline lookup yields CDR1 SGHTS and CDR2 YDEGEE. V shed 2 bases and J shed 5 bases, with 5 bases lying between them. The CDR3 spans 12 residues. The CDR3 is CASSLGDQPQHF. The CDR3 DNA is TGTGCCAGCAGCTTAGGGGATCAGCCCCAGCATTTT. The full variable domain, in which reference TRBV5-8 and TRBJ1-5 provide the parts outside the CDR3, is EAGVTQSPTHLIKTRGQQATLRCSPISGHTSVYWYQQALGLGLQFLLWYDEGEERNRGNFPPRFSGRQFPNYSSELNVNALELEDSALYLCASSLGDQPQHFGDGTRLSIL.

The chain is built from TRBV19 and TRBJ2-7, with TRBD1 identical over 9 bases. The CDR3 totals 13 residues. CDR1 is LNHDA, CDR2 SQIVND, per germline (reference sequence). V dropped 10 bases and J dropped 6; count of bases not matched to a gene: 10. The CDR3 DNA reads TGTGCCACCCTCGGACAGGGGATCGGCGAGCAGTACTTC. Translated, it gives CATLGQGIGEQYF.